Listed here is a single T cell receptor (beta chain). It has no known antigen specificity. No much larger clone is present one base from it, and per-base qualities are unavailable. This sample was taken from a study of beta chain features in type 1 diabetes (dated by TCRdb to 2017 to 2018). A note on the overall study: No differences in mean age, gender distribution, total cell number or subset yield were found between patients and healthy donors. A total of 107,917,701 sorted cells were examined across all samples, and the number of cells per subset was strongly correlated with RNA yield. In the study, TCRB repertoires of sorted circulating CD4+ T cell subsets from recently diagnosed type 1 diabetes patients were compared with those of matched healthy donors. Regulatory and stem cell-like memory subsets were isolated from only 8 patients and roughly eight healthy donors, whereas naive and central memory subsets came from all 30 or so donors.

Summary of the overall study and its limitations: Because cDNA rather than genomic DNA was sequenced, highly expressing activated cells could have been over-represented, although no difference in activation and CD3 levels was found between groups. At VDJ recombination sites, type 1 diabetes patients had fewer insertions and more deleted nucleotides, which implies abnormalities in thymic rearrangement. Type 1 diabetes patients showed a moderate but significant shortening of TCRB CDR3 length in all four CD4+ subsets. Naive, central memory and regulatory TCRB repertoires appeared to be more alike among patients than among healthy donors. Because small numbers of individuals were included in the HLA sub-analyses, any influence of HLA type on TCRB rearrangement was left unresolved. PCR might favor shorter templates, but patient and control samples were amplified and corrected together, so any skew would affect both groups equally.

The germline V gene provides CDR1 SGHTA and CDR2 FQGNSA. Taken from cysteine to phenylalanine, the CDR3 has 14 residues. Only the CDR3 part of the read is kept: 42 bases, read in frame from the first base. At the junction V is shortened by 5 bases and J by 5 bases, with 13 bases in between. From each donor, a single peripheral blood sample of roughly 0.11 L on average was drawn into heparinised tubes. A BD FACSAria II and a panel including CD45RO, CCR7, CD25, CD127, CD95 and CD27 were used to sort naive, central memory, regulatory and stem cell-like memory CD4+ T cells. A purity above 98% was achieved for all sorted populations. PBMCs were isolated immediately by Lymphoprep density gradient centrifugation and stained directly without culture. Samples were stained and sorted in pairs, with one healthy donor and one patient per experiment, so that batch effects were minimized. The entire amount of isolated RNA was reverse transcribed using the High Capacity cDNA Reverse Transcription Kit, so the sequenced TCRB transcripts were expressed ones. Naive, central memory and regulatory T cell samples underwent deep immunoSEQ sequencing, averaging around 3.7 million total reads per sample. Sorted cells were lysed in RLT buffer and RNA was extracted with DNase-treated RNeasy Micro or Mini kits, depending on cell number. To prevent cross-contamination, every cell subset was processed on its own, while patient and healthy donor samples were processed together. The immunoSEQ multiplex PCR was used to amplify TCRB sequences from cDNA, generating 87-bp fragments that spanned the CDR3 region. Sequencing of the amplicons was done on the Illumina HiSeq platform. The study's processing was this. Synthetic template baselines were used to correct PCR bias computationally, reads within Hamming distance 2 were collapsed together, and singletons that could not be merged were discarded. Reads were aligned against IMGT so that V, D and J genes, CDR3 length and insertions or deletions at six rearrangement sites could be assigned. Within each subset, clonotype counts were normalized to sorted cell number, and only after that were true diversity and Gini coefficients computed with the tcR R package. The overlap coefficient, calculated on TCRB nucleotide sequences, was used to quantify repertoire sharing. Out-of-frame TCRB sequences from naive cells were analyzed as a proxy for the pre-selection repertoire. Imported from immuneACCESS, the table was reduced by TCRdb to in-frame sequences with V and J called. These copies leave out some clones; in studies compared against another copy, an unresolved V gene accounts for under half, and the cause of the remainder is not known. That table gives V, J and clone size, and the DNA gave D and trimming. The sample table shows 300,000 to 450,000 clones, and around 12% are seen once. Roughly 0.015% of the sample is in the top ten clones.

The sample taken for sequencing was naive CD4+ T cells from blood. According to the study, the label for this sample's cell subset or site signals: true naive CD4+ T cells. The V and J genes are TRBV7-2 and TRBJ2-1; the D segment could be TRBD2, given 5 matching bases. The origin of this receptor is a man aged 18 to 35 in good health. In nucleotide form, the sequence is TGTGCCAGCAGCCCCCCGGGATCAGACAATGAGCAGTTCTTC. This gives the protein CASSPPGSDNEQFF.